These 19 T cell receptor beta chains came from one sample sequenced in a study of T cells in Graves' hyperthyroidism and ophthalmopathy. Authors of the study amplified TCR beta CDR3 regions from RNA transcripts. First-round RT-PCR with HTBI primers amplified the TCR CDR3 region. TCRdb itself ran the multiplex PCR reads through MiXCR, one entry per CDR3 protein. The sample records a few hundred thousand distinct CDR3 sequences, about 43% being singletons. Sequencing was performed on peripheral blood or thyroid tissue (not recorded which). Every receptor here comes from a woman under 30 with Graves' hyperthyroidism.

In this sample, this clonotype turned up many times. CDR3 nucleotide sequence: TGTGCCAGCAGCAGACAGTCGGATGCTGAAAAACTGTTTTTT. Its protein product is CASSRQSDAEKLFF. The J gene is TRBJ1-4, the V gene TRBV7-2; the D gene is possibly TRBD1 (5 bases). The germline CDR1 and CDR2 sequences are SGHTA and FQGNSA. The CDR3 loop spans 14 amino acids. Trimming pared 5 bases from V and 7 bases from J, leaving 14 bases between.

This clonotype was seen a handful of times. The chain couples TRBV24-1 to TRBJ2-3; D not resolved. In germline, CDR1 is KGHDR, CDR2 SFDVKD. V lost 3 bases and J 2 bases, leaving 5 bases between the germline ends. The CDR3 is 13 amino acids. The CDR3 sequence is CATSDGPTDTQYF. The DNA of the CDR3 is TGTGCCACCAGTGATGGGCCCACAGATACGCAGTATTTT.

This clonotype has a count of ten or more. The V gene is TRBV7-3, the J gene TRBJ2-5, with 7 bases identical to TRBD2. Unmatched junction bases numbered 5, after V lost 8 bases and J lost 2 bases. Per the germline V gene, CDR1 is SGHTA and CDR2 is FQGTGA. CDR3 size: 13 residues. The CDR3 DNA sequence: TGTGCCAGCGGGAGGGACCTTCAAGAGACCCAGTACTTC. It specifies CASGRDLQETQYF.

The rearrangement joins TRBV6-4 to TRBJ1-1; 8 positions match TRBD1. The CDR3 runs 15 residues. V lost 6 bases and J lost 2; bases outside the gene matches: 8. The germline CDR1 and CDR2 sequences are MRHNA and SNTAGT. Here the CDR3 reads CASSAGQAVNTEAFF. The CDR3 bases are TGTGCCAGCAGCGCGGGACAGGCCGTCAACACTGAAGCTTTCTTT.

The table lists this clonotype with many counts. The rearrangement uses TRBV12-3 or TRBV12-4 and TRBJ2-7; TRBD2 aligns across 7 bases. The ends lost 7 bases at V and 0 bases at J; junction bases unmatched: 3. The CDR3 loop spans 13 amino acids. CDR3 nucleotide sequence: TGTGCCAGCAAGAGACTAGCCTCCTACGAGCAGTACTTC. Its translation: CASKRLASYEQYF.

The chain is built from TRBV29-1 and TRBJ2-6; 12 nucleotides agree with TRBD1. The V and J ends lost 0 bases and 1 base, in that order; junction bases with no gene match: 10. The germline V gene encodes CDR1 SQVTM and CDR2 ANQGSEA. The CDR3 is 20 amino acids. As DNA, the CDR3 is TGCAGCGTTGAAGAATTCGTGGGACAGGGGGCGAATTCTGGGGCCAACGTCCTGACTTTC. Residues: CSVEEFVGQGANSGANVLTF.

This chain joins TRBV5-1 and TRBJ1-1; no clear D. The germline V and J ends were trimmed by 1 base and 8 bases, with 9 bases remaining between them. The CDR3 is made up of 12 amino acids. Germline V gene sequence: CDR1 SGHRS, CDR2 YFSETQ. The CDR3 DNA reads TGCGCCAGCAGCTTGACAGAGGGAGAAGCTTTCTTT. Its protein is CASSLTEGEAFF.

The chain carries TRBV29-1 and TRBJ2-5; 8 bases align to TRBD2. This CDR3 region has 13 residues. The J segment lost 5 bases and the V segment lost 8 bases, leaving 10 bases of the junction unmatched. Germline CDR1 reads SQVTM; CDR2 reads ANQGSEA. For the CDR3, the DNA is TGCAGCCAAGAACTAGCGGCGGGGGAGACCCAGTACTTC. Its translation: CSQELAAGETQYF. The whole variable domain, remainder taken from reference TRBV29-1 and TRBJ2-5, is SAVISQKPSRDICQRGTSLTIQCQVDSQVTMMFWYRQQPGQSLTLIATANQGSEATYESGFVIDKFPISRPNLTFSTLTVSNMSPEDSSIYLCSQELAAGETQYFGPGTRLLVL.

Ten or more counts support this clonotype. The chain has TRBV7-9 and TRBJ1-4, with 7 bases matching TRBD1. This CDR3 is 15 amino acids long. Per germline, CDR1 SEHNR and CDR2 FQNEAQ (reference sequence). With V trimmed by 5 bases and J by 6 bases, 9 bases remained unmatched. In DNA form, the CDR3 reads TGTGCCAGCAGCCGTCCGGGTCAGGGGGATGAAAAACTGTTTTTT. Translated: CASSRPGQGDEKLFF.

The chain has TRBV25-1 and TRBJ2-7, with TRBD1 matching over 11 bases. With 7 bases clipped from V and 4 bases from J, the junction kept 9 bases outside the gene matches. The CDR3 is made up of 15 amino acids. Germline values: CDR1 MGHDK, CDR2 SYGVNS. The CDR3 spells CASTSGGQGAYEQYF. The CDR3 DNA reads TGTGCCAGCACCTCGGGTGGACAGGGGGCATACGAGCAGTACTTC.

V is TRBV2 and J is TRBJ1-2; D is undetermined. V was clipped by 7 bases and J by 6 bases, with 9 bases between them. The CDR3 totals 11 residues. The germline CDR1 and CDR2 sequences are SNHLY and FYNNEI. The CDR3 region has the DNA TGTGCCAGCATTCAGGTGGATGGCTACACCTTC. As protein: CASIQVDGYTF.

This clonotype was detected many times. The chain recombines TRBV5-1 with TRBJ1-2, with a tentative D call TRBD1 (5 bases). Trimming removed 2 bases at V and 2 bases at J, with 13 bases between. This CDR3 region has 15 residues. CDR1 is SGHRS, CDR2 YFSETQ, per germline. Here the CDR3 reads CASSLEGAENYGYTF. CDR3 nucleotides: TGCGCCAGCAGCTTAGAAGGGGCCGAGAACTATGGCTACACCTTC.

This clonotype was counted ten times or more. The chain links TRBV20-1 to TRBJ1-3; D unclear. The length of the CDR3 is 13 residues. The germline V and J ends were trimmed by 4 bases and 0 bases, with 7 bases remaining between them. CDR1 is DFQATT, CDR2 SNEGSKA, per germline (reference sequence). In DNA form, the CDR3 reads TGCAGTGCTATTAGGAACTCTGGAAACACCATATATTTT. It encodes CSAIRNSGNTIYF.

V gene TRBV18 combines with J gene TRBJ2-2; D is unresolved. V dropped 2 bases and J dropped 1 base, with 8 bases sitting between them. Germline loops: CDR1 KGHSH, CDR2 LQKENI. The CDR3 totals 15 residues. The CDR3 loop reads CASSPTVQNTGELFF. The CDR3, as DNA: TGTGCCAGCTCACCAACGGTACAGAACACCGGGGAGCTGTTTTTT.

To note about this clonotype: Sequence at one end of the junction differs from germline and may be a read error. The chain has TRBV2 and TRBJ1-3; the D is unclear. CDR1 and CDR2 from the germline V gene are SNHLY and FYNNEI. This CDR3 contains 15 residues. DNA for the CDR3: TGTGCCAGCAGTAAGTTGGGGTGGCCTGGAGACACCATATATTTT. Residues: CASSKLGWPGDTIYF.

The rearrangement links TRBV2 to TRBJ2-2; a weak D match, TRBD1 (7 bases). The CDR3 spans 18 residues. The V gene lost 4 bases and the J gene lost 4 bases, with 22 bases spanning the gap. Germline CDR1 reads SNHLY; CDR2 reads FYNNEI. The CDR3 coding sequence is TGTGCCAGCAGTGGAGAGCCGTGGAGGGGGCGCGGCACCGGGGAGCTGTTTTTT. It yields the protein CASSGEPWRGRGTGELFF.

This clonotype was detected only a few times. The chain joins TRBV10-3 to TRBJ2-3; 7 nucleotides match TRBD1. V lost 2 bases to trimming and J lost 0 bases; unmatched junction nucleotides: 5. Germline CDR1 reads ENHRY; CDR2 reads SYGVKD. The CDR3 spans 16 residues. The DNA for the CDR3 is TGTGCCATCAGTGAGCCCTGGACAGGTAGCACAGATACGCAGTATTTT. This encodes CAISEPWTGSTDTQYF.

The chain is built from TRBV7-3 and TRBJ2-7; 7 bases agree with TRBD1. TRBJ2-1 explains the end of the DNA better; the J call may be wrong. Germline V lookup: CDR1 SGHTA, CDR2 FQGTGA. There are 14 residues in the CDR3. The chain's CDR3 is CASSLMGDSNEQFF. The DNA of the CDR3 is TGTGCCAGCAGCTTAATGGGGGACAGTAATGAGCAGTTCTTC.

Comments on this clonotype: Given a much more abundant clone one base away, this may be a read error. The gene calls are TRBV24-1 and TRBJ2-3; 7 bases agree with TRBD1. The CDR3 loop spans 15 amino acids. CDR1 is KGHDR, CDR2 SFDVKD, per germline. The CDR3 DNA follows: TGTGCCACCAGTGATACTCGGGACAGCACAGATATGCAGTATTTT. Its protein product is CATSDTRDSTDMQYF.